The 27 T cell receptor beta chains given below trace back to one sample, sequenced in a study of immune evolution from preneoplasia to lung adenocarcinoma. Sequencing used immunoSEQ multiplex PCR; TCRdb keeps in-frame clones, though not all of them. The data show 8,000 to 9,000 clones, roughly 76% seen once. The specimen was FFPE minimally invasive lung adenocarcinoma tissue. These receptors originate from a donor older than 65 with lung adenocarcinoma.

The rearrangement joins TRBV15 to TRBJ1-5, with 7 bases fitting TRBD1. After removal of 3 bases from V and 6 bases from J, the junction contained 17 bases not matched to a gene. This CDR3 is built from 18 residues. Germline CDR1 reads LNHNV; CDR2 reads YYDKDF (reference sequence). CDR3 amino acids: CATSRGSGGPNKGQPQHF. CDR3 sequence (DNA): TGTGCCACCAGCAGGGGGTCAGGGGGGCCCAATAAGGGTCAGCCCCAGCATTTT.

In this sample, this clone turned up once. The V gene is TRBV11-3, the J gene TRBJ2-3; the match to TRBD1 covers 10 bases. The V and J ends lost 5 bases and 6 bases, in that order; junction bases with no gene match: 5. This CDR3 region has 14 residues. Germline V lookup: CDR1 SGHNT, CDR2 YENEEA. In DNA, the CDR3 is TGTGCCAGCAGCCGACAGGGGGCGCCGGATACGCAGTATTTT. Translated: CASSRQGAPDTQYF. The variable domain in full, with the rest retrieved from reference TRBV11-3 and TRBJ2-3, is EAGVVQSPRYKIIEKKQPVAFWCNPISGHNTLYWYLQNLGQGPELLIRYENEEAVDDSQLPKDRFSAERLKGVDSTLKIQPAELGDSAVYLCASSRQGAPDTQYFGPGTRLTVL.

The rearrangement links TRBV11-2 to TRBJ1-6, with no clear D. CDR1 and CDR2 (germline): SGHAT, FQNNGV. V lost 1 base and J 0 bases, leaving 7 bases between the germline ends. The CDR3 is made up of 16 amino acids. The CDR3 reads CASSLATGSYNSPLHF. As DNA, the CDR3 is TGTGCCAGCAGCTTAGCGACTGGCTCCTATAATTCACCCCTCCACTTT.

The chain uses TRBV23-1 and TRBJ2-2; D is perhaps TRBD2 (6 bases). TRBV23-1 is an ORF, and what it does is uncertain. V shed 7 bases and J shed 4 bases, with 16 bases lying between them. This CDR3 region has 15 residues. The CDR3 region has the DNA TGCGCCAGCACCCCCATTCGGGAGCTCACCGGGGAGCTGTTTTTT. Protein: CASTPIRELTGELFF.

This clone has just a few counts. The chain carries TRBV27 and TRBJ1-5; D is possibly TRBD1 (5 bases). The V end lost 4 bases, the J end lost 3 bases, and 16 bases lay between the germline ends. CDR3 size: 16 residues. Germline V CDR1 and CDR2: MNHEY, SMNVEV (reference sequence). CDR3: CASSSTGGSPNQPQHF. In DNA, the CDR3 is TGTGCCAGCAGTTCAACGGGGGGTTCACCCAATCAGCCCCAGCATTTT.

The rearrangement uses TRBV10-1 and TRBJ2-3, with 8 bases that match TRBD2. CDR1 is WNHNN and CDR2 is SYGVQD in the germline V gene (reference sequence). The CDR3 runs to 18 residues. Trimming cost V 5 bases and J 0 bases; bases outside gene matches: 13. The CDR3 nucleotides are TGCGCCAGCAGTAATACTATCGGACTAGCCACTAGCACAGATACGCAGTATTTT. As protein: CASSNTIGLATSTDTQYF.

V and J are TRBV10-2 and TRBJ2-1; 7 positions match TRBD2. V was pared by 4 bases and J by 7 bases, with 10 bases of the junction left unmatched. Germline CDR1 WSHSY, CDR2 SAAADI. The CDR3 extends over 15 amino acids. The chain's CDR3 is CASSGGGGKFNEQFF. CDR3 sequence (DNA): TGCGCCAGCAGTGGGGGGGGAGGAAAGTTTAATGAGCAGTTCTTC.

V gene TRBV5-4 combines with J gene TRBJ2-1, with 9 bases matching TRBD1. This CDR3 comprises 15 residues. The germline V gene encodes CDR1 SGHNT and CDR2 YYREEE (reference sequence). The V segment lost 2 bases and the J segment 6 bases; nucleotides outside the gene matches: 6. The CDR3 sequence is CASSLYGQGINEQFF. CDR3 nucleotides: TGTGCCAGCAGCTTATACGGACAGGGGATCAATGAGCAGTTCTTC.

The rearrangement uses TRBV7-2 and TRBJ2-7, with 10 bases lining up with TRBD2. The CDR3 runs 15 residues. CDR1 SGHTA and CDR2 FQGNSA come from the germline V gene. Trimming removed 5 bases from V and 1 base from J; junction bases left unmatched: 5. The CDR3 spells CASSPWTSGSYEQYF. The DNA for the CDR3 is TGTGCCAGCAGCCCGTGGACTAGCGGTTCCTACGAGCAGTACTTC. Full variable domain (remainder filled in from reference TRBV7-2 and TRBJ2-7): GAGVSQSPSNKVTEKGKDVELRCDPISGHTALYWYRQSLGQGLEFLIYFQGNSAPDKSGLPSDRFSAERTGGSVSTLTIQRTQQEDSAVYLCASSPWTSGSYEQYFGPGTRLTVT.

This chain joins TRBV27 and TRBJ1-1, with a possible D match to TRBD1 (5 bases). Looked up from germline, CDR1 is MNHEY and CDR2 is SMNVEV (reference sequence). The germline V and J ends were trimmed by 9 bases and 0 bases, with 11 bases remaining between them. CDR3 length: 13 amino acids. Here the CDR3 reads CASKGEMNTEAFF. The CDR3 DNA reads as TGTGCCAGTAAAGGGGAGATGAACACTGAAGCTTTCTTT.

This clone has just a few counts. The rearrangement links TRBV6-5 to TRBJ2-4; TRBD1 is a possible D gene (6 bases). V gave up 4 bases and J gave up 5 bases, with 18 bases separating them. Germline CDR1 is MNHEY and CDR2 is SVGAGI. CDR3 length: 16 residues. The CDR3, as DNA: TGTGCCAGCAGTTCCCCACGCGGTGGGGGCCAAAACATTCAGTACTTC. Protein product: CASSSPRGGGQNIQYF.

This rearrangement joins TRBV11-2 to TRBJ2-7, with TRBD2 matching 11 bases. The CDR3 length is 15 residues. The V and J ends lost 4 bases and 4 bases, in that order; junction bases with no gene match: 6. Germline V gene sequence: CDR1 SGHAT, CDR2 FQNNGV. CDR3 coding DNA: TGTGCCAGCAGCTCCACTAGCGGGAGCGCGTACGAGCAGTACTTC. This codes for CASSSTSGSAYEQYF. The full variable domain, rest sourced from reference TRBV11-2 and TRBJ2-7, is EAGVAQSPRYKIIEKRQSVAFWCNPISGHATLYWYQQILGQGPKLLIQFQNNGVVDDSQLPKDRFSAERLKGVDSTLKIQPAKLEDSAVYLCASSSTSGSAYEQYFGPGTRLTVT.

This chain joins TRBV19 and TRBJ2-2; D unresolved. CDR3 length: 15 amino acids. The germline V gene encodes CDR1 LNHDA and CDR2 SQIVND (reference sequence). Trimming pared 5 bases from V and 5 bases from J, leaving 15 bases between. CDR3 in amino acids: CASSGLGSATGELFF. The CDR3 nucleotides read TGTGCCAGTAGTGGCTTGGGATCGGCGACCGGGGAGCTGTTTTTT.

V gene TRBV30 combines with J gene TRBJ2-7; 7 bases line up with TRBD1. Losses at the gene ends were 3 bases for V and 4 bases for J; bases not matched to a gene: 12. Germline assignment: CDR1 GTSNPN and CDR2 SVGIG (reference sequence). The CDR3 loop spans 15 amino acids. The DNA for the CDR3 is TGTGCCTGGAGCCTCCGAGGGGGCGGTAGGTACGAGCAGTACTTC. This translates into CAWSLRGGGRYEQYF.

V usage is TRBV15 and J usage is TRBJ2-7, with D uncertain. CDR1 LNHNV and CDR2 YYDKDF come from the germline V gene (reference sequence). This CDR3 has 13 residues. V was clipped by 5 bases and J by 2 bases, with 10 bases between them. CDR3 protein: CATSATEAYEQYF. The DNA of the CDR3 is TGTGCCACCAGCGCTACAGAGGCCTACGAGCAGTACTTC.

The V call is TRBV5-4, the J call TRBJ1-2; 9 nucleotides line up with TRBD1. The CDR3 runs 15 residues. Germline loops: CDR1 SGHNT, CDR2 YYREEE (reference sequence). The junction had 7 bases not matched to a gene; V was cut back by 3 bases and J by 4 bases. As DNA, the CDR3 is TGTGCCAGCAGCTCCCCGGGACAGGGAGGCTATGGCTACACCTTC. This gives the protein CASSSPGQGGYGYTF.

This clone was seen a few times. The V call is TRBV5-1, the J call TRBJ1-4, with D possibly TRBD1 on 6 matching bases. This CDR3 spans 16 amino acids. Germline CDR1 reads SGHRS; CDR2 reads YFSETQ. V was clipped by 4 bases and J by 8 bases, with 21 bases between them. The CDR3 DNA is TGCGCCAGCAGCCCGGAGTCCCTCGGGGGCATCGAAAAACTGTTTTTT. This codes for CASSPESLGGIEKLFF. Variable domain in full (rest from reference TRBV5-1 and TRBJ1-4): KAGVTQTPRYLIKTRGQQVTLSCSPISGHRSVSWYQQTPGQGLQFLFEYFSETQRNKGNFPGRFSGRQFSNSRSEMNVSTLELGDSALYLCASSPESLGGIEKLFFGSGTQLSVL.

CDR3 sequence reads: CASSGGTDLTFF. The CDR3 region has the DNA TGCGCCAGCAGCGGAGGGACAGATCTTACTTTCTTT. This chain connects TRBV5-1 to TRBJ1-1; 7 bases line up with TRBD1. V shed 4 bases and J 12 bases; nucleotides not matched to a gene: 9. The germline CDR1 and CDR2 sequences are SGHRS and YFSETQ. The CDR3 sequence is 12 residues long.

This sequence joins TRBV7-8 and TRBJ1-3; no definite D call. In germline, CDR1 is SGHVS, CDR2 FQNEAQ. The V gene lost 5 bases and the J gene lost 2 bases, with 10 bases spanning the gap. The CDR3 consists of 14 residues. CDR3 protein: CASSARAAGNTIYF. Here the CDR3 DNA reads TGTGCCAGCAGCGCTAGGGCTGCTGGAAACACCATATATTTT.

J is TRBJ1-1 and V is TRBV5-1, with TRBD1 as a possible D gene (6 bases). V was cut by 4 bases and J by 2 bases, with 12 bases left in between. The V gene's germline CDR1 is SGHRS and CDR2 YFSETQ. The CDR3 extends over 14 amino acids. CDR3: CASSKTGFNTEAFF. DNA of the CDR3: TGCGCCAGCAGCAAGACAGGATTTAACACTGAAGCTTTCTTT.

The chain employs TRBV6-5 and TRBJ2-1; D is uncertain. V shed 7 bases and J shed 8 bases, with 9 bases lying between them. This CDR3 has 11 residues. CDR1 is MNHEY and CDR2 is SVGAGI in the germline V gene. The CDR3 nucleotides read TGTGCCAGCAAAAGGGTCGATGAGCAGTTCTTC. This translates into CASKRVDEQFF.

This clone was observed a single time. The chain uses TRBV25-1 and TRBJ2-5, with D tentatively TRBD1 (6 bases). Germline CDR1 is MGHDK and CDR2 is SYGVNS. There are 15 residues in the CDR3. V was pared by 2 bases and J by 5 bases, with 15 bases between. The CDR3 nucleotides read TGTGCCAGCAGTGAAGTCAAGGGGGTTAGGGAGACCCAGTACTTC. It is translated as CASSEVKGVRETQYF.

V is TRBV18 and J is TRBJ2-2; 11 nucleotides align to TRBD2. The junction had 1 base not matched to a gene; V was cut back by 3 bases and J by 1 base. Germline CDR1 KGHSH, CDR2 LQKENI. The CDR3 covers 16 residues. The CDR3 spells CASSPGLAGNTGELFF. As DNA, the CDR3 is TGTGCCAGCTCACCCGGACTAGCGGGGAACACCGGGGAGCTGTTTTTT.

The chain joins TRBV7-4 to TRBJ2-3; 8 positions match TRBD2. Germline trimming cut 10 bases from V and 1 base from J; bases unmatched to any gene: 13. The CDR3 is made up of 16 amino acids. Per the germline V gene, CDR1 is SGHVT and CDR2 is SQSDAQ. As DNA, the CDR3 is TGTGCCACCCCGGGGGGGGGACCTCCATGCACAGATACGCAGTATTTT. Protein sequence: CATPGGGPPCTDTQYF.

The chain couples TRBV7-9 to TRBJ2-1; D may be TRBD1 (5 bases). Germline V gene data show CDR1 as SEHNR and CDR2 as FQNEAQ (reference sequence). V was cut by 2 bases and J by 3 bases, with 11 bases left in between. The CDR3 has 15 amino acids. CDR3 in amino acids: CASSLLGAGYNEQFF. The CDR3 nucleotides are TGTGCCAGCAGCTTACTAGGGGCCGGCTACAATGAGCAGTTCTTC.

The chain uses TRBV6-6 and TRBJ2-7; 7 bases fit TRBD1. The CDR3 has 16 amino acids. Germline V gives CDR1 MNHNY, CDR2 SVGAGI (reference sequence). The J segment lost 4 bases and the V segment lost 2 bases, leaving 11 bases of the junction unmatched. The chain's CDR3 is CASSYDRVPVGYEQYF. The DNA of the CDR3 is TGTGCCAGCAGTTACGACAGGGTCCCAGTTGGGTACGAGCAGTACTTC.

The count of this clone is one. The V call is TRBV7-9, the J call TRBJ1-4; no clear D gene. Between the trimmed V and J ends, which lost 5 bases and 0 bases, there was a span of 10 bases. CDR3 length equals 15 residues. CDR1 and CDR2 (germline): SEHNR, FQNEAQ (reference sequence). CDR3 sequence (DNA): TGTGCCAGCAGCGTGCCGCGGGCAACTAATGAAAAACTGTTTTTT. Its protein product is CASSVPRATNEKLFF.